The 6 T cell receptor beta chains reported below all come from one sample, sequenced in a study of blood T cells in healthy people across ages (dated by TCRdb to between 2014 and 2017). Preparation of the library involved 5' RACE. Reads for this sample came from an Illumina HiSeq 2500. A second PCR of roughly 7 to 11 cycles was performed with a sample-barcoded 5' primer and a J-beta primer mix. TCRdb redid the processing of the public reads, applying fastp at Q25 and MiXCR, and retained in-frame beta chains. Rows with one shared CDR3 protein collapse into an entry with the most common genes and DNA. This sample has some 760,000 distinct CDR3 sequences in its table, and around 25% of those were observed once. The ten largest clones add up to roughly a tenth of the sample. The sample also formed part of further work on T cells of mothers and their children.

Sequencing input: blood. The origin of the receptors is a boy aged 5-17 years in good health.

This clonotype was seen more than once but under ten times. The chain couples TRBV12-3 or TRBV12-4 to TRBJ1-4, with D possibly being TRBD1 (5 bases). The CDR3 is made up of 16 amino acids. Trimming removed 3 bases at V and 4 bases at J, with 15 bases between. CDR3: CASSLFGERGNEKLFF. As DNA, the CDR3 is TGTGCCAGCAGTTTGTTTGGTGAAAGGGGTAATGAAAAACTGTTTTTT.

The chain has TRBV20-1 and TRBJ2-7, with 9 bases matching TRBD2. The V and J ends lost 1 base and 0 bases, in that order; junction bases with no gene match: 4. The CDR3 has 15 amino acids. CDR1 is DFQATT and CDR2 is SNEGSKA in the germline V gene (reference sequence). DNA of the CDR3: TGCAGTGCTAGAGCCTCTAGCGGGATCTCCTACGAGCAGTACTTC. This translates into CSARASSGISYEQYF.

This chain connects TRBV7-2 to TRBJ2-5; D not certain. There are 13 residues in the CDR3. V was shortened by 2 bases and J by 0 bases, with 4 bases between the two germline ends. Per germline, CDR1 SGHTA and CDR2 FQGNSA. Written as DNA, the CDR3 is TGTGCCAGCAGCTTATCCCACCAAGAGACCCAGTACTTC. Protein: CASSLSHQETQYF.

This clonotype was seen a few times. The rearrangement links TRBV15 to TRBJ2-2; a possible D gene is TRBD1 (5 bases). Trimming took 5 bases from V and 8 from J, leaving 15 bases between them. Germline CDR1 reads LNHNV; CDR2 reads YYDKDF (reference sequence). The CDR3 is 14 amino acids. CDR3 in amino acids: CATSQRPGLGELFF. CDR3 coding DNA: TGTGCCACCAGCCAGAGGCCAGGGCTTGGGGAGCTGTTTTTT.

This rearrangement joins TRBV4-2 to TRBJ2-5; D is uncertain. The better agreement between TRBJ2-7 and the DNA end casts doubt on the J call. Germline V gene sequence: CDR1 LGHNA, CDR2 YNFKEQ. This CDR3 has 13 amino acids. The CDR3 DNA sequence: TGTGCCAGCAGCCGAGAGCTAGCCTACGAGCAGTACTTC. This encodes CASSRELAYEQYF.

The chain's CDR3 is CAIRDSSYNEQFF. In DNA form, the CDR3 reads TGTGCCATCAGGGACAGCTCCTACAATGAGCAGTTCTTC. The chain carries TRBV10-3 and TRBJ2-1, with a weak D call TRBD1 (6 bases). Germline CDR1 and CDR2: ENHRY and SYGVKD. This CDR3 has 13 amino acids. Deletions cut 6 bases from V and 0 bases from J, with 6 bases between.